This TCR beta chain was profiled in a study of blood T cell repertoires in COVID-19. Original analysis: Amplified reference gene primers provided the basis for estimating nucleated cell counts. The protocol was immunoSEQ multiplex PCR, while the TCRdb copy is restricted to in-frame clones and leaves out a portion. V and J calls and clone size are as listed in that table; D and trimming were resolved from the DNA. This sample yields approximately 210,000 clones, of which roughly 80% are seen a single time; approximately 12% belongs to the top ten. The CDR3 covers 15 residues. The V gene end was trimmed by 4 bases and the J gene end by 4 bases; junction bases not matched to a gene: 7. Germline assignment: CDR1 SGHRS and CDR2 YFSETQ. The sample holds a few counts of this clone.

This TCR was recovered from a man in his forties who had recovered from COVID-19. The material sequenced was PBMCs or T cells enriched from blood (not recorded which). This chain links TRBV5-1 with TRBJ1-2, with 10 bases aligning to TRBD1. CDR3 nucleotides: TGCGCCAGCAGCCCGACCGGGACAGGGGTCTATGGCTACACCTTC. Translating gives CASSPTGTGVYGYTF.